The TCR beta chain under discussion was sequenced for a study of blood T cell repertoires in COVID-19. Study context: Researchers got acute and convalescent COVID-19 samples from the United States, Italy and Spain. Nucleic acid was either cDNA or gDNA, and it came from T cells, B-cell-depleted T cells, or PBMCs.

Germline CDR1 reads SGHNT; CDR2 reads YENEEA. The CDR3 is 15 residues long. V shed 5 bases, J shed 1 base, and the junction held 6 bases outside the gene matches. Original data processing: The authors estimated nucleated cell counts from reference gene primer amplification. Sequenced by immunoSEQ multiplex PCR; TCRdb stores in-frame clones only, minus some. The DNA gave D and trimming, while V, J and clone size come from that table. This sample has 80,000 to 95,000 clones, with under 80% found just once. Sequences were obtained from peripheral blood. V is TRBV11-3 and J is TRBJ2-3; 7 nucleotides agree with TRBD1. The sequence was obtained from a woman aged 80 or older with active or convalescent COVID-19. The CDR3 DNA is TGTGCCAGCAGCCCAGGGGGTGAGGGCACAGATACGCAGTATTTT. It translates to CASSPGGEGTDTQYF.